This TCR beta chain was identified during a study of control samples from healthy donors and cancer patients. CDR1 and CDR2 from the germline V gene are KGHSH and LQKENI. The J segment lost 4 bases and the V segment lost 7 bases, leaving 13 bases of the junction unmatched. The CDR3 has 16 residues. The repertoire was sequenced with immunoSEQ multiplex PCR; TCRdb's copy has only in-frame clones and lacks some. This sample yields roughly 89,000 clones, of which 75% to 95% are seen a single time; approximately 16% belongs to the top ten. The source is a man in his forties or fifties in good health. The specimen sequenced was blood. V and J are TRBV18 and TRBJ1-3; 7 bases are shared with TRBD1. CDR3 coding DNA: TGTGCCAGCTTAATCGGGACAGCCAACGCCGGAAACACCATATATTTT. This translates into CASLIGTANAGNTIYF.